This TCR beta chain appears in the sequencing data of a study of blood T cell repertoires in COVID-19. Study-wide background: Material from acute and convalescent COVID-19 was sourced from the United States, Italy and Spain. T cells, B-cell-depleted T cells, or PBMCs supplied cDNA or gDNA.

Authors' processing steps: For nucleated cells, counts were estimated from reference gene primer amplification. Method: immunoSEQ multiplex PCR; TCRdb's copy keeps in-frame clones and lacks some. That table furnishes V, J and clone size, whereas the DNA furnished D and trimming. Found here are hundreds of thousands of clones, 65% to 85% of them singletons; the top ten hold about 4.5%. All enrollees were about 18 to 90 years old and from around 25 US areas. Concerning this clone: At one boundary the junction diverges from the germline segment, which might be a read error.

The CDR3 has 14 residues. CDR1 and CDR2 from the germline V gene are SGHRS and YFSETQ. This TCR was recovered from a man younger than 45 with acute COVID-19. V gene TRBV5-1 combines with J gene TRBJ2-1; 8 nucleotides match TRBD2. Source material: PBMCs or T cells enriched from blood (not recorded which). The CDR3, as DNA: TGCGCCAGCAGCCGGACTAGCCCCTACGATGAGCAGTTCTTC. It yields the protein CASSRTSPYDEQFF.